This TCR beta chain derives from a study of blood T cell repertoires in COVID-19. Study background: Acute-phase and convalescent COVID-19 samples originated in the United States, Italy and Spain. The cDNA or gDNA used as material had been derived from T cells, B-cell-depleted T cells, or PBMCs.

In the authors' workflow: Reference gene primer amplification in the assay estimated nucleated cell counts. The table came from immunoSEQ multiplex PCR; TCRdb's copy has only in-frame clones and leaves some out. For V, J and clone size, that table is used; D and trimming come from the DNA. The sample lists about 60,000 clones; approximately 82% were seen once. The CDR3 consists of 12 residues. The germline gives CDR1 ENHRY, CDR2 SYGVKD. The trim removed 10 bases at V and 5 bases at J, leaving 3 bases unmatched. This chain links TRBV10-3 with TRBJ1-1; 11 bases are a match to TRBD1. Sequenced material: peripheral blood. The TCR comes from a man aged 55 to 70 with acute or convalescent COVID-19. CDR3 residues: CATGTGGTEAFF. The CDR3 DNA reads TGTGCCACAGGGACAGGGGGGACTGAAGCTTTCTTT.